The 28 T cell receptor beta chains reported below all come from one sample, sequenced in a study of regulatory T cells in long-lasting Graves disease. As to time point: newly diagnosed GD, antithyroid drugs for less than 3 months. Extracted PBMC RNA gave rise to the TCR library. Arm-PCR of CDR3 regions and iRepertoire HTBI primers were used to build TCR beta libraries. TCRdb redid the calling of the multiplex PCR reads with MiXCR, one entry per CDR3 protein. The sample holds 350,000 to 500,000 distinct CDR3 sequences, about a sixth seen once. These data were also filed under a second study, of T cells in Graves' hyperthyroidism and ophthalmopathy.

Sample: peripheral blood mononuclear cells (PBMCs), taken at new diagnosis, from a patient treated with antithyroid drugs. The receptor set was obtained from a woman between 25 and 40 years old with Graves disease.

This clonotype was counted many times. The chain carries TRBV7-2 and TRBJ2-5; D tentatively reads TRBD1 or TRBD2 (6 bases each). V lost 1 base, J lost 0 bases, and 21 bases lay in between. The CDR3 runs 19 residues. The germline V gene has CDR1 SGHTA and CDR2 FQGNSA. CDR3: CASSLVRGLGGLNQETQYF. The CDR3 bases are TGTGCCAGCAGCTTAGTTAGGGGCCTAGGGGGGCTAAACCAAGAGACCCAGTACTTC.

This clonotype was recorded at least ten times. The chain couples TRBV20-1 to TRBJ2-4; unclear D gene. The germline V gene encodes CDR1 DFQATT and CDR2 SNEGSKA (reference sequence). With 3 bases removed from V and 5 bases from J, the gap between germline ends came to 11 bases. The CDR3 covers 13 residues. The CDR3 region has the DNA TGCAGTGCTAGGAACTCCCCAGAAAACATTCAGTACTTC. Amino acids: CSARNSPENIQYF.

There are a few counts of this clonotype. V usage is TRBV15 and J usage is TRBJ1-2; possible D gene TRBD1, 6 bases. Germline V gene data show CDR1 as LNHNV and CDR2 as YYDKDF (reference sequence). Trimming pared 4 bases from V and 2 bases from J, leaving 8 bases between. The CDR3 is 13 amino acids. The CDR3 DNA reads TGTGCCACCAGCAAGGACAGAAACTATGGCTACACCTTC. Its protein is CATSKDRNYGYTF.

This clonotype was seen a handful of times. The gene calls are TRBV12-3 or TRBV12-4 and TRBJ1-5, with D unclear. The ends were cut back, 1 base at V and 7 bases at J, with 11 bases in the middle. This CDR3 is 14 amino acids long. CDR3: CASSLEVEGQPQHF. CDR3 nucleotide sequence: TGTGCCAGCAGTTTAGAGGTAGAGGGACAGCCCCAGCATTTT.

This clonotype has a count of ten or more. The V gene is TRBV7-6, the J gene TRBJ2-5; a possible D gene is TRBD1 (5 bases). V shed 5 bases and J shed 0 bases, with 13 bases lying between them. The CDR3 runs to 15 residues. Germline lookup yields CDR1 SGHVS and CDR2 FNYEAQ. The CDR3 bases are TGTGCCAGCAGCCATATGACAGCTCACCAAGAGACCCAGTACTTC. It is translated as CASSHMTAHQETQYF.

Many counts were recorded for this clonotype. This chain uses TRBV6-1 with TRBJ2-1, with 10 bases matching TRBD2. Unmatched junction bases numbered 12, after V lost 4 bases and J lost 9 bases. Germline CDR1 and CDR2: MNHNS and SASEGT. The CDR3 runs to 16 residues. In DNA, the CDR3 is TGTGCCAGCAGTGGAGGGATAGCGGGAGGAATTAGTGAGCAGTTCTTC. As protein: CASSGGIAGGISEQFF.

This clonotype was seen repeatedly, ten times or more. V usage is TRBV2 and J usage is TRBJ1-2; 9 nucleotides agree with TRBD1. The CDR3 runs 15 residues. With V trimmed by 2 bases and J by 3 bases, 4 bases remained unmatched. CDR1 and CDR2 (germline): SNHLY, FYNNEI. CDR3 in amino acids: CASSESWDRDYGYTF. For the CDR3, the DNA is TGTGCCAGCAGTGAATCTTGGGACAGGGACTATGGCTACACCTTC. Looking up the rest from reference TRBV2 and TRBJ1-2 gives the full variable domain: EPEVTQTPSHQVTQMGQEVILRCVPISNHLYFYWYRQILGQKVEFLVSFYNNEISEKSEIFDDQFSVERPDGSNFTLKIRSTKLEDSAMYFCASSESWDRDYGYTFGSGTRLTVV.

As for this clonotype: A much larger clone differs from this one at a single base, so this may be a read error. V is TRBV18 and J is TRBJ1-5; TRBD1 aligns across 8 bases. From germline, CDR1 is KGHSH and CDR2 LQKENI. This CDR3 is built from 16 residues. CDR3 region: CASSPPGTGYNQPRHF. The CDR3 DNA reads as TGTGCCAGCTCACCACCCGGGACAGGCTACAATCAGCCCCGGCATTTT.

The chain employs TRBV20-1 and TRBJ2-2; tentatively, D is TRBD2 (6 bases). The CDR3 extends over 15 amino acids. Germline-derived CDR1 and CDR2 are DFQATT and SNEGSKA (reference sequence). The germline V and J ends were trimmed by 0 bases and 6 bases, with 14 bases remaining between them. The CDR3 protein is CSARESGRFAGELFF. CDR3 in DNA: TGCAGTGCTAGAGAGTCAGGGAGGTTCGCCGGGGAGCTGTTTTTT.

The CDR3 coding sequence is TGTGCCAGTAGTTCATCAGGGGGCGTGGCTAGCTACGAGCAGTACTTC. It yields the protein CASSSSGGVASYEQYF. This chain links TRBV19 with TRBJ2-7; 8 bases match TRBD1. CDR3 length: 16 residues. Germline V CDR1 and CDR2: LNHDA, SQIVND (reference sequence). The V gene end was trimmed by 5 bases and the J gene end by 3 bases; junction bases not matched to a gene: 12.

Ten or more counts support this clonotype. This rearrangement joins TRBV7-8 to TRBJ2-1; TRBD2 agrees at 8 bases. The CDR3 runs 17 residues. Trimming removed 2 bases from V and 3 bases from J; junction bases left unmatched: 9. Per the germline V gene, CDR1 is SGHVS and CDR2 is FQNEAQ. CDR3: CASSLNPRTSSYNEQFF. The CDR3 DNA reads TGTGCCAGCAGCTTAAACCCCCGGACTAGCAGCTACAATGAGCAGTTCTTC. Filled out from reference TRBV7-8 and TRBJ2-1, the complete variable domain reads GAGVSQSPRYKVAKRGQDVALRCDPISGHVSLFWYQQALGQGPEFLTYFQNEAQLDKSGLPSDRFFAERPEGSVSTLKIQRTQQEDSAVYLCASSLNPRTSSYNEQFFGPGTRLTVL.

This clonotype turned up a few times. This rearrangement joins TRBV14 to TRBJ1-1, with unresolved D. Germline lookup yields CDR1 SGHDN and CDR2 FVKESK. This CDR3 comprises 14 residues. V was cut by 4 bases and J by 2 bases, with 11 bases left in between. CDR3 in DNA: TGTGCCAGCAGCCTTACCTTCTCTAACACTGAAGCTTTCTTT. This sequence encodes CASSLTFSNTEAFF.

As for this clonotype: A read error is likely here: a far larger clone is one base away. The gene calls are TRBV27 and TRBJ2-3; 8 bases agree with TRBD2. Near its end, the DNA agrees better with TRBJ2-1, so the J call may be wrong. The germline CDR1 and CDR2 sequences are MNHEY and SMNVEV (reference sequence). The length of the CDR3 is 13 residues. The CDR3 reads CASSSQLADTQFF. The CDR3 DNA follows: TGTGCCAGCAGCTCTCAACTAGCGGATACCCAGTTCTTC.

In this sample, this clonotype turned up many times. This chain links TRBV11-2 with TRBJ1-1, with 7 bases identical to TRBD1. V lost 5 bases and J lost 11; bases outside the gene matches: 8. This CDR3 region has 12 residues. The germline V gene encodes CDR1 SGHAT and CDR2 FQNNGV. CDR3 coding DNA: TGTGCCAGCAGCACGACAGGGCTTGGTGCTTTCTTT. It specifies CASSTTGLGAFF.

This chain connects TRBV5-1 to TRBJ2-2; D is unresolved. Trimming stripped 0 bases from V and 4 bases from J, with 7 bases between. This CDR3 is built from 14 residues. Germline lookup yields CDR1 SGHRS and CDR2 YFSETQ. CDR3 sequence reads: CASSLEPSTGELFF. The CDR3 DNA follows: TGCGCCAGCAGCTTGGAACCAAGCACCGGGGAGCTGTTTTTT.

The CDR3 DNA reads as TGTGCCAGCAGCCCGCAGTCGGAGGCCTACAATGAGCAGTTCTTC. Its protein product is CASSPQSEAYNEQFF. The V call is TRBV9, the J call TRBJ2-1; D is possibly TRBD2 (5 bases). The germline V gene encodes CDR1 SGDLS and CDR2 YYNGEE. There are 15 residues in the CDR3. Trimming shortened V by 4 bases and J by 2 bases, and 13 bases separated the two germline ends.

The gene calls are TRBV5-6 and TRBJ1-5, with 7 bases identical to TRBD1. Germline V CDR1 and CDR2: SGHDT, YYEEEE. The CDR3 has 14 amino acids. V shed 5 bases, J shed 5 bases, and the junction held 7 bases outside the gene matches. As DNA, the CDR3 is TGTGCCAGCAGTCCACAGGGGTGGGATCAGCCCCAGCATTTT. This codes for CASSPQGWDQPQHF.

This chain connects TRBV20-1 to TRBJ1-1; tentative D call: TRBD1 (5 bases). There are 11 residues in the CDR3. The V end lost 3 bases, the J end lost 4 bases, and 6 bases lay between the germline ends. CDR1 is DFQATT and CDR2 is SNEGSKA in the germline V gene (reference sequence). DNA of the CDR3: TGCAGTGCTAGCCAGGGCACTGAAGCTTTCTTT. This translates into CSASQGTEAFF.

This clonotype was seen a few times. The genes are TRBV19 and TRBJ2-7; perhaps TRBD1 as D (5 bases). The CDR3 is 15 residues long. Trimming took 4 bases from V and 3 from J, leaving 16 bases between them. In germline, CDR1 is LNHDA, CDR2 SQIVND (reference sequence). CDR3 bases: TGTGCCAGTAGTACTTCCTCCAGGGTGAACTACGAGCAGTACTTC. Amino acids: CASSTSSRVNYEQYF.

This clonotype has ten or more counts. V and J are TRBV6-1 and TRBJ2-2, with 10 nucleotides matching TRBD2. The CDR3 runs to 17 residues. V shed 5 bases and J 2 bases; nucleotides not matched to a gene: 8. CDR1 is MNHNS and CDR2 is SASEGT in the germline V gene. CDR3: CASSPRLAGLNTGELFF. The CDR3 bases are TGTGCCAGCAGTCCCCGACTAGCGGGCCTAAACACCGGGGAGCTGTTTTTT.

The genes are TRBV24-1 and TRBJ2-2; D is undetermined. CDR1 KGHDR and CDR2 SFDVKD come from the germline V gene. The CDR3 length is 16 residues. V lost 2 bases and J 4 bases, leaving 13 bases between the germline ends. The CDR3 spells CATSDSQPTGTGELFF. The CDR3 DNA follows: TGTGCCACCAGTGATTCCCAACCGACGGGCACCGGGGAGCTGTTTTTT.

This clonotype was seen ten or more times. J is TRBJ1-1 and V is TRBV20-1, with 8 bases matching TRBD1. The germline V gene has CDR1 DFQATT and CDR2 SNEGSKA (reference sequence). This CDR3 spans 12 amino acids. The V segment lost 7 bases and the J segment 4 bases; nucleotides outside the gene matches: 5. CDR3 nucleotides: TGCAGTGAAAGGACAGGGCTCACTGAAGCTTTCTTT. Translation gives CSERTGLTEAFF.

The chain joins TRBV7-9 to TRBJ1-2; D is undetermined. V was shortened by 5 bases and J by 4 bases, with 14 bases between the two germline ends. Germline V gives CDR1 SEHNR, CDR2 FQNEAQ (reference sequence). The CDR3 loop spans 14 amino acids. The CDR3 DNA sequence: TGTGCCAGCAGCCTAACCGATAATATCTATGGCTACACCTTC. This gives the protein CASSLTDNIYGYTF.

The table lists this clonotype with a few counts. J is TRBJ2-7 and V is TRBV7-2; weak D call: TRBD2 (6 bases). From germline, CDR1 is SGHTA and CDR2 FQGNSA. This CDR3 comprises 13 residues. Trimming shortened V by 5 bases and J by 9 bases, and 17 bases separated the two germline ends. The CDR3 loop reads CASSPNRDSPQYF. CDR3 coding DNA: TGTGCCAGCAGCCCCAACCGGGACTCGCCGCAGTACTTC.

This clonotype has ten or more counts. The chain couples TRBV30 to TRBJ2-2; possible D gene TRBD1, 6 bases. Germline CDR1 reads GTSNPN; CDR2 reads SVGIG (reference sequence). The CDR3 is 12 amino acids. V dropped 1 base and J dropped 6 bases, with 6 bases sitting between them. The CDR3: CAWSAGAGELFF. The CDR3 DNA reads TGTGCCTGGAGTGCAGGGGCCGGGGAGCTGTTTTTT. Supplemented by reference TRBV30 and TRBJ2-2, the full variable domain reads SQTIHQWPATLVQPVGSPLSLECTVEGTSNPNLYWYRQAAGRGLQLLFYSVGIGQISSEVPQNLSASRPQDRQFILSSKKLLLSDSGFYLCAWSAGAGELFFGEGSRLTVL.

The table lists this clonotype with many counts. V is TRBV12-3 or TRBV12-4 and J is TRBJ1-2; D is unresolved. Between the trimmed V and J ends, which lost 3 bases and 8 bases, there was a span of 19 bases. This CDR3 spans 15 amino acids. This CDR3 reads CASSFSSGPTGGYTF. The CDR3 DNA sequence: TGTGCCAGCAGTTTCTCGTCAGGTCCTACGGGGGGCTACACCTTC.

At least ten counts were recorded for this clonotype. The chain links TRBV28 to TRBJ2-1; no clear D gene. The CDR3 is 13 amino acids. V gave up 3 bases and J gave up 7 bases, with 10 bases separating them. CDR1 is MDHEN and CDR2 is SYDVKM in the germline V gene. CDR3 protein: CASSFHFGNEQFF. DNA for the CDR3: TGTGCCAGCAGTTTCCACTTCGGGAATGAGCAGTTCTTC.

This clonotype has ten or more counts. The junction departs from the called germline gene at one end, perhaps through a read error. The rearrangement uses TRBV5-1 and TRBJ1-5, with D tentatively TRBD1 (5 bases). CDR3 size: 15 residues. Germline V gene data show CDR1 as SGHRS and CDR2 as YFSETQ. CDR3 sequence: CASSPGGGTNQPQHF. CDR3 nucleotides: TGTGCCAGCAGCCCGGGGGGAGGGACCAATCAGCCCCAGCATTTT.